This is a list of T cell receptor beta chains from one sample in a study of cytotoxic CD8 clonotypes in ibrutinib-treated CLL. Clones were read by immunoSEQ multiplex PCR, and TCRdb kept only the in-frame ones, dropping some. The table records 250,000 to 350,000 clones, around 77% of them present only once. Specimen: PBMCs, collected at disease progression, from a patient treated with ibrutinib. Receptor source: a human donor with chronic lymphocytic leukemia. Each CDR3 is given with its conserved first and last residue. Each record gives: D gene, V gene, J gene, clone size, CDR3 length, CDR3 protein, CDR3 DNA. The D gene is left open where the match is weak. Clone size is given for some rows only: seen once, a few or many times, or a class if the clone is expanded.

d_gene: TRBD1; v_gene: TRBV5-1; j_gene: TRBJ2-5; abundance: .; len: 16; CDR3aa: CASSSLGGTGRETQYF; CDR3nt: TGCGCCAGCAGCTCCTTGGGAGGGACAGGGAGAGAGACCCAGTACTTC
d_gene: .; v_gene: TRBV5-4; j_gene: TRBJ1-3; abundance: once; len: 15; CDR3aa: CASSLGEASGNTIYF; CDR3nt: TGTGCCAGCAGCTTGGGGGAAGCCTCTGGAAACACCATATATTTT
d_gene: .; v_gene: TRBV10-3; j_gene: TRBJ2-7; abundance: .; len: 14; CDR3aa: CAISVAQGHYEQYF; CDR3nt: TGTGCCATCAGCGTGGCGCAGGGTCATTACGAGCAGTACTTC
d_gene: .; v_gene: TRBV15; j_gene: TRBJ2-2; abundance: .; len: 15; CDR3aa: CATRKLSVNTGELFF; CDR3nt: TGTGCCACCAGGAAACTTTCTGTTAACACCGGGGAGCTGTTTTTT
d_gene: TRBD1; v_gene: TRBV13; j_gene: TRBJ2-5; abundance: .; len: 15; CDR3aa: CASSFGDRGWKTQYF; CDR3nt: TGTGCCAGCAGCTTTGGGGACAGGGGTTGGAAGACCCAGTACTTC
d_gene: .; v_gene: TRBV10-1; j_gene: TRBJ2-1; abundance: .; len: 12; CDR3aa: CASSLTYNEQFF; CDR3nt: TGCGCCAGCAGTCTTACCTACAATGAGCAGTTCTTC
d_gene: TRBD1; v_gene: TRBV2; j_gene: TRBJ2-1; abundance: .; len: 15; CDR3aa: CASSEGQGARNEQFF; CDR3nt: TGTGCCAGCAGTGAAGGACAGGGGGCGCGCAATGAGCAGTTCTTC
d_gene: TRBD2; v_gene: TRBV2; j_gene: TRBJ2-1; abundance: .; len: 14; CDR3aa: CASQTSGVDNEQFF; CDR3nt: TGTGCCAGCCAGACTAGCGGGGTAGACAATGAGCAGTTCTTC
d_gene: .; v_gene: TRBV10-3; j_gene: TRBJ1-1; abundance: .; len: 12; CDR3aa: CAISGLNTEAFF; CDR3nt: TGTGCCATCAGTGGGTTGAACACTGAAGCTTTCTTT
d_gene: .; v_gene: TRBV11-2; j_gene: TRBJ2-2; abundance: once; len: 15; CDR3aa: CASSLGNLNTGELFF; CDR3nt: TGTGCCAGCAGCTTAGGGAATCTGAACACCGGGGAGCTGTTTTTT
d_gene: .; v_gene: TRBV7-2; j_gene: TRBJ1-4; abundance: .; len: 17; CDR3aa: CASSLDRVSSDDEKLFF; CDR3nt: TGTGCCAGCAGCTTAGACAGGGTTTCCTCCGATGATGAAAAACTGTTTTTT
d_gene: .; v_gene: TRBV29-1; j_gene: TRBJ2-7; abundance: .; len: 14; CDR3aa: CSVVAARSSYEQYF; CDR3nt: TGCAGCGTTGTGGCGGCAAGGAGCTCCTACGAGCAGTACTTC
d_gene: TRBD1; v_gene: TRBV18; j_gene: TRBJ1-6; abundance: many; len: 14; CDR3aa: CASSKQGAGSPLHF; CDR3nt: TGTGCCAGCTCAAAGCAGGGGGCTGGGTCACCCCTCCACTTT
d_gene: .; v_gene: TRBV6-6; j_gene: TRBJ1-1; abundance: .; len: 14; CDR3aa: CAISKGGANTEAFF; CDR3nt: TGTGCCATCTCAAAGGGGGGCGCGAACACTGAAGCTTTCTTT
d_gene: .; v_gene: TRBV23-1; j_gene: TRBJ2-1; abundance: few; len: 13; CDR3aa: CASSQSAGGQQFF; CDR3nt: TGCGCCAGCAGTCAATCAGCCGGGGGACAGCAGTTCTTC
d_gene: .; v_gene: TRBV9; j_gene: TRBJ2-3; abundance: .; len: 14; CDR3aa: CASSARSSTDTQYF; CDR3nt: TGTGCCAGCAGCGCCCGTAGCAGCACAGATACGCAGTATTTT
d_gene: .; v_gene: TRBV5-1; j_gene: TRBJ1-6; abundance: few; len: 14; CDR3aa: CASSLGGGNSPLHF; CDR3nt: TGCGCCAGCAGCTTGGGAGGGGGTAATTCACCCCTCCACTTT
d_gene: .; v_gene: TRBV6-5; j_gene: TRBJ1-2; abundance: few; len: 14; CDR3aa: CASSSYPVNYGYTF; CDR3nt: TGTGCCAGCAGCTCTTACCCCGTTAACTATGGCTACACCTTC
d_gene: .; v_gene: TRBV15; j_gene: TRBJ2-7; abundance: .; len: 15; CDR3aa: CATSREQVSSYEQYF; CDR3nt: TGTGCCACCAGCAGAGAGCAGGTTAGCTCCTACGAGCAGTACTTC
d_gene: .; v_gene: TRBV19; j_gene: TRBJ2-4; abundance: .; len: 15; CDR3aa: CASSKGVLAKNIQYF; CDR3nt: TGTGCCAGTAGTAAGGGGGTACTAGCCAAAAACATTCAGTACTTC
d_gene: TRBD2; v_gene: TRBV7-2; j_gene: TRBJ2-5; abundance: .; len: 15; CDR3aa: CASSLALAGVETQYF; CDR3nt: TGTGCCAGCAGCTTAGCACTAGCGGGGGTGGAGACCCAGTACTTC
d_gene: .; v_gene: TRBV5-6; j_gene: TRBJ1-1; abundance: .; len: 18; CDR3aa: CASSLWDIVWGADTEAFF; CDR3nt: TGTGCCAGCAGCTTGTGGGACATTGTTTGGGGGGCGGACACTGAAGCTTTCTTT
d_gene: .; v_gene: TRBV2; j_gene: TRBJ1-2; abundance: .; len: 13; CDR3aa: CASSESVFHGYTF; CDR3nt: TGTGCCAGCAGTGAGTCAGTATTTCATGGCTACACCTTC
d_gene: .; v_gene: TRBV2; j_gene: TRBJ2-4; abundance: .; len: 10; CDR3aa: CASRGNIQYF; CDR3nt: TGTGCCAGCAGGGGGAACATTCAGTACTTC
d_gene: .; v_gene: TRBV21-1; j_gene: TRBJ1-1; abundance: .; len: 13; CDR3aa: CASSKVGNTEAFF; CDR3nt: TGTGCCAGCAGCAAAGTGGGAAACACTGAAGCTTTCTTT
d_gene: .; v_gene: TRBV5-6; j_gene: TRBJ1-6; abundance: few; len: 14; CDR3aa: CASSLGQLNSPLHF; CDR3nt: TGTGCCAGCAGCTTAGGACAGCTAAATTCACCCCTCCACTTT
d_gene: .; v_gene: TRBV13; j_gene: TRBJ1-1; abundance: .; len: 12; CDR3aa: CASSFGGTEAFF; CDR3nt: TGTGCCAGCAGCTTCGGGGGGACTGAAGCTTTCTTT
d_gene: .; v_gene: TRBV18; j_gene: TRBJ2-7; abundance: few; len: 13; CDR3aa: CASSPEDTYEQYF; CDR3nt: TGTGCCAGCTCACCAGAGGATACCTACGAGCAGTACTTC
d_gene: .; v_gene: TRBV5-1; j_gene: TRBJ2-2; abundance: few; len: 14; CDR3aa: CASSFGQGPRELFF; CDR3nt: TGCGCCAGCAGCTTTGGGCAGGGGCCCCGGGAGCTGTTTTTT
d_gene: .; v_gene: TRBV4-3; j_gene: TRBJ2-7; abundance: few; len: 14; CDR3aa: CASSQGTASYEQYF; CDR3nt: TGCGCCAGCAGCCAAGGGACAGCCTCCTACGAGCAGTACTTC
d_gene: TRBD1; v_gene: TRBV29-1; j_gene: TRBJ1-1; abundance: few; len: 13; CDR3aa: CSVGDRGNTEAFF; CDR3nt: TGCAGCGTGGGGGACAGGGGGAACACTGAAGCTTTCTTT
d_gene: .; v_gene: TRBV28; j_gene: TRBJ2-7; abundance: .; len: 14; CDR3aa: CASSYPDRSYEQYF; CDR3nt: TGTGCCAGCAGTTACCCCGACAGATCCTACGAGCAGTACTTC
d_gene: .; v_gene: TRBV29-1; j_gene: TRBJ1-2; abundance: .; len: 15; CDR3aa: CSVEGSRPSNYGYTF; CDR3nt: TGCAGCGTTGAAGGAAGCAGGCCCTCCAACTATGGCTACACCTTC
d_gene: .; v_gene: TRBV6-5; j_gene: TRBJ1-6; abundance: .; len: 12; CDR3aa: CASSSPVGVRHF; CDR3nt: TGTGCCAGCAGTTCTCCCGTGGGGGTCCGCCACTTT
d_gene: .; v_gene: TRBV4-1; j_gene: TRBJ1-1; abundance: .; len: 14; CDR3aa: CASSRPTSNTEAFF; CDR3nt: TGCGCCAGCAGCCGCCCTACCTCGAACACTGAAGCTTTCTTT
d_gene: .; v_gene: TRBV6-1; j_gene: TRBJ1-1; abundance: .; len: 19; CDR3aa: CASSEGGRAGEVGFAEAFF; CDR3nt: TGTGCCAGCAGTGAAGGAGGTAGGGCAGGGGAGGTGGGCTTTGCTGAAGCTTTCTTT
d_gene: TRBD1; v_gene: TRBV29-1; j_gene: TRBJ1-2; abundance: .; len: 15; CDR3aa: CSVEDAAGGFYGYTF; CDR3nt: TGCAGCGTTGAAGATGCGGCAGGGGGCTTCTATGGCTACACCTTC
d_gene: .; v_gene: TRBV2; j_gene: TRBJ1-2; abundance: once; len: 14; CDR3aa: CASSDRGENYGYTF; CDR3nt: TGTGCCAGCAGTGATCGTGGGGAAAACTATGGCTACACCTTC
d_gene: TRBD2; v_gene: TRBV10-3; j_gene: TRBJ2-1; abundance: .; len: 15; CDR3aa: CAISGTSGSYNEQFF; CDR3nt: TGTGCCATCAGCGGGACTAGCGGGTCTTACAATGAGCAGTTCTTC
d_gene: .; v_gene: TRBV6-5; j_gene: TRBJ2-7; abundance: .; len: 13; CDR3aa: CASSYNQRDEQYF; CDR3nt: TGTGCCAGCAGTTACAATCAGAGGGACGAGCAGTACTTC
d_gene: .; v_gene: TRBV18; j_gene: TRBJ2-7; abundance: few; len: 13; CDR3aa: CASSPRQGPEQYF; CDR3nt: TGTGCCAGCTCACCACGTCAGGGGCCCGAGCAGTACTTC
d_gene: .; v_gene: TRBV5-6; j_gene: TRBJ2-5; abundance: .; len: 15; CDR3aa: CASSFYGGARETQYF; CDR3nt: TGTGCCAGCAGCTTTTATGGGGGGGCTCGAGAGACCCAGTACTTC